A selection of T cell receptor beta chains follows, all from one sample in a study of Ad26.COV2.S vaccination and SARS-CoV-2 variants. Sequencing used immunoSEQ multiplex PCR; TCRdb keeps in-frame clones, though not all of them. The sample shows hundreds of thousands of clones, 89% of them seen only once. Sequencing was performed on peripheral blood, taken in a trial of Ad26.COV2.S vaccine versus placebo. The receptor set was obtained from a person between 18 and 65 years old who received the Ad26.COV2.S COVID-19 vaccine or a placebo. CDR3s include the opening cysteine and the closing phenylalanine or tryptophan. Each record gives: CDR3 DNA, CDR3 protein, V gene, D gene, clone size, J gene. The D gene is left open where the match is weak. Rows may omit the clone size; those that give it use once, few, many or a size class.

TGTGCCAGCAGCTTAGTAGGGGGCTATGGCTACACCTTC | CASSLVGGYGYTF | TRBV11-2 | - | once | TRBJ1-2
TGTGCCAGCAGACCCCCACAGGGGTTTTTAAACTATGGCTACACCTTC | CASRPPQGFLNYGYTF | TRBV5-5 | TRBD1 | - | TRBJ1-2
TGTGCCAGCAGCAGTGGGACAGATTCAATGGGCTACACCTTC | CASSSGTDSMGYTF | TRBV7-2 | TRBD1 | - | TRBJ1-2
TGTGCCAGCTCACCACCGGTCTTAAACTATGGCTACACCTTC | CASSPPVLNYGYTF | TRBV18 | - | once | TRBJ1-2
TGTGCCAGCAGTGGCCCCCCAGGGGAATCTTTAACTAATGAAAAACTGTTTTTT | CASSGPPGESLTNEKLFF | TRBV6-1 | - | - | TRBJ1-4
TGTGCCAGCAGCTTCGGACAGGGGAATTCACCCCTCCACTTT | CASSFGQGNSPLHF | TRBV7-3 | TRBD1 | - | TRBJ1-6
TGTGCCAGCAGCTTTGGATTCACCGGGGAGCTGTTTTTT | CASSFGFTGELFF | TRBV5-6 | - | - | TRBJ2-2
TGTGCCAGCACTAAGCTAGCCCCGGGCACAGATACGCAGTATTTT | CASTKLAPGTDTQYF | TRBV2 | - | once | TRBJ2-3
TGTGCCAGCAGCCCACCAGGGGGCTTCGAGCAGTACTTC | CASSPPGGFEQYF | TRBV11-2 | TRBD1 | - | TRBJ2-7
TGCAGCGTTGGCGGGACCGCTGGAAACACCATATATTTT | CSVGGTAGNTIYF | TRBV29-1 | - | - | TRBJ1-3
TGTGCCAGCAGCTCCCAAGTAGCGGGGGGCACAGATACGCAGTATTTT | CASSSQVAGGTDTQYF | TRBV7-2 | TRBD2 | - | TRBJ2-3
TGTGCCAGCAGCCGGGACAGGGGGAATTCACCCCTCCACTTT | CASSRDRGNSPLHF | TRBV6-5 | TRBD1 | - | TRBJ1-6
TGTGCCAGCAGTCCCCCCCCGGAGATAGCGGTTTACAATGAGCAGTTCTTC | CASSPPPEIAVYNEQFF | TRBV27 | - | - | TRBJ2-1
TGCAGCGTGAGGGACTATGGCTACACCTTC | CSVRDYGYTF | TRBV29-1 | - | - | TRBJ1-2